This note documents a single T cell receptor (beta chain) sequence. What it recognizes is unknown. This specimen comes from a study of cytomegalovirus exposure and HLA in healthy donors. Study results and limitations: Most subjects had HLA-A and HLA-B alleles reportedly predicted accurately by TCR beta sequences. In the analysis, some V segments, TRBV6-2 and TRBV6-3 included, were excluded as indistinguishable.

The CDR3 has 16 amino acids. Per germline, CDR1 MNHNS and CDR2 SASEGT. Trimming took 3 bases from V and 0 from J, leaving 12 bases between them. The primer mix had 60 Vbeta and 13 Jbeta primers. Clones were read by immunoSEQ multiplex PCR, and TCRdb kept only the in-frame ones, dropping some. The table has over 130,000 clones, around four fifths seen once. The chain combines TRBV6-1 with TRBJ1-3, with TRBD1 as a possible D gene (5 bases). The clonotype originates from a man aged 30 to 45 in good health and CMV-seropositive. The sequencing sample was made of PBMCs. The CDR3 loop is CASSESWGVSGNTIYF. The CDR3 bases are TGTGCCAGCAGTGAGTCGTGGGGGGTCTCTGGAAACACCATATATTTT.